This TCR beta chain was retrieved from a study of blood T cell repertoires in COVID-19. At the level of the study: The cDNA or gDNA used as material had been derived from T cells, B-cell-depleted T cells, or PBMCs.

Source study methods: Reference gene primer amplification gave nucleated cell count estimates. Repertoires were generated with immunoSEQ multiplex PCR, while TCRdb's copy carries only in-frame clones and drops some. That table gives V, J and clone size, and the DNA gave D and trimming. The sample lists 150,000 to 200,000 clones, 90% to 95% occurring once. This CDR3 region has 16 residues. V was shortened by 7 bases and J by 1 base, with 17 bases between the two germline ends. The germline V gene encodes CDR1 MNHEY and CDR2 SVGEGT. This clonotype originated in a man aged 50-59 years with acute or convalescent COVID-19. The chain links TRBV6-2 or TRBV6-3 to TRBJ2-1; D not certain. Material: peripheral blood. CDR3 sequence reads: CASIPGYRISYNEQFF. Here the CDR3 DNA reads TGTGCCAGCATCCCCGGTTATCGTATATCCTACAATGAGCAGTTCTTC.